These T cell receptor beta chains were read from a single sample in a study of cytomegalovirus exposure and HLA in healthy donors. Sequencing was performed with immunoSEQ multiplex PCR; in TCRdb, only in-frame clones are kept and a portion is missing. Among 210,000 or so clones listed, roughly 88% were seen once. Sequencing was done on a sample of PBMCs. These receptors were collected from a boy between 2 and 10 years old in good health and CMV-seronegative. CDR3s include the opening cysteine and the closing phenylalanine or tryptophan. Fields, in order: clone size, D gene, J gene, V gene, CDR3 protein, CDR3 DNA. The D gene is left open where the match is weak. Rows may omit the clone size; those that give it use once, few, many or a size class.

>few|TRBD1|TRBJ1-2|TRBV6-5
CASSYDRGGYTF
TGTGCCAGCAGTTACGACAGGGGCGGCTACACCTTC
>NA|NA|TRBJ2-7|TRBV6-1
CASSEWGSGFEQYF
TGTGCCAGCAGTGAATGGGGCAGTGGGTTCGAGCAGTACTTC
>NA|NA|TRBJ2-1|TRBV27
CASSSHSSYNEQFF
TGTGCCAGCAGTTCCCACAGCTCCTACAATGAGCAGTTCTTC
>NA|NA|TRBJ1-6|TRBV27
CASSSQGAQNSPLHF
TGTGCCAGCAGTTCGCAGGGTGCCCAGAATTCACCCCTCCACTTT
>NA|NA|TRBJ2-2|TRBV7-9
CASRRGRENTGELFF
TGTGCCAGCAGGAGGGGGCGGGAGAACACCGGGGAGCTGTTTTTT
>NA|TRBD1|TRBJ2-7|TRBV7-2
CASSQGQGGSYEQYF
TGTGCCAGCAGCCAGGGACAGGGTGGCTCCTACGAGCAGTACTTC
>NA|NA|TRBJ1-2|TRBV5-4
CASSLDRAGYGYTF
TGTGCCAGCAGCTTGGACAGAGCGGGCTATGGCTACACCTTC
>NA|NA|TRBJ1-2|TRBV27
CASSTVGGVNYGYTF
TGTGCCAGCAGTACGGTCGGGGGGGTAAACTATGGCTACACCTTC
>few|NA|TRBJ2-7|TRBV5-1
CASSLVSRGYEQYF
TGCGCCAGCAGCTTGGTTTCCAGGGGCTACGAGCAGTACTTC
>NA|NA|TRBJ2-1|TRBV7-9
CASSPRRGQGWNEQFF
TGTGCCAGCAGCCCCCGAAGGGGCCAAGGGTGGAATGAGCAGTTCTTC
>once|TRBD2|TRBJ2-1|TRBV28
CASSLAGTSWDEQFF
TGTGCCAGCAGTTTAGCGGGGACTAGCTGGGATGAGCAGTTCTTC
>NA|TRBD1|TRBJ2-5|TRBV7-8
CASSFRPARQGYGETQYF
TGTGCCAGCAGCTTTCGCCCAGCCCGACAGGGGTATGGAGAGACCCAGTACTTC
>NA|TRBD2|TRBJ2-3|TRBV9
CASSVAGTSGSTDTQYF
TGTGCCAGCAGCGTAGCCGGGACTAGCGGGAGCACAGATACGCAGTATTTT
>few|TRBD1|TRBJ2-7|TRBV2
CASSGGDRFYEQYF
TGTGCCAGCAGTGGTGGGGACAGGTTCTACGAGCAGTACTTC
>NA|TRBD2|TRBJ2-4|TRBV11-2
CASSGLAGEWATKNIQYF
TGTGCCAGCAGCGGACTAGCGGGAGAATGGGCAACCAAAAACATTCAGTACTTC
>once|NA|TRBJ1-2|TRBV25-1
CASSESGFYGYTF
TGTGCCAGCAGTGAATCAGGGTTCTATGGCTACACCTTC
>few|NA|TRBJ2-1|TRBV2
CASSTGNEQFF
TGTGCCAGCAGTACAGGGAATGAGCAGTTCTTC
>NA|NA|TRBJ2-7|TRBV20-1
CSARDGHEQYF
TGCAGTGCTAGAGATGGCCACGAGCAGTACTTC
>NA|TRBD1|TRBJ1-1|TRBV5-5
CASSRTGGRAFF
TGTGCCAGCAGCCGAACAGGGGGCCGGGCTTTCTTT
>NA|TRBD1|TRBJ2-7|TRBV30
CAWGDSYEQYF
TGTGCCTGGGGGGACAGCTACGAGCAGTACTTC
>NA|TRBD1|TRBJ2-3|TRBV7-9
CASSLDVTGGRTDTQYF
TGTGCCAGCAGCTTAGATGTGACAGGGGGACGCACAGATACGCAGTATTTT
>once|TRBD2|TRBJ2-1|TRBV7-8
CASSFGVLAGEDERYNEQFF
TGTGCCAGCAGCTTCGGGGTACTAGCGGGAGAAGATGAGCGGTACAATGAGCAGTTCTTC
>NA|NA|TRBJ2-1|TRBV18
CASSLNFDNEQFF
TGTGCCAGCTCACTAAACTTCGACAATGAGCAGTTCTTC
>NA|TRBD1|TRBJ2-7|TRBV7-8
CASSSIGQGYEQYF
TGTGCCAGCAGCTCTATCGGACAGGGGTACGAGCAGTACTTC
>NA|NA|TRBJ1-1|TRBV13
CASSLEGTGKGTEAFF
TGTGCCAGCAGCTTAGAGGGAACAGGGAAGGGCACTGAAGCTTTCTTT
>NA|NA|TRBJ2-7|TRBV6-1
CASSRDNSYEQYF
TGTGCCAGCAGCAGGGACAACTCCTACGAGCAGTACTTC
>NA|NA|TRBJ2-7|TRBV30
CALTGSYEQYF
TGTGCCCTGACAGGTTCCTACGAGCAGTACTTC
>NA|NA|TRBJ2-7|TRBV5-1
CASSLTGSYEQYF
TGCGCCAGCAGCTTGACAGGGTCCTACGAGCAGTACTTC
>NA|TRBD1|TRBJ1-1|TRBV18
CASSPPGTGRNTEAFF
TGTGCCAGCTCACCACCGGGGACAGGGAGGAACACTGAAGCTTTCTTT
>once|NA|TRBJ2-2|TRBV5-1
CASSLSTGSNTGELFF
TGCGCCAGCAGCTTGTCAACAGGGTCGAACACCGGGGAGCTGTTTTTT
>NA|TRBD1|TRBJ2-1|TRBV20-1
CSAGQGVLFF
TGCAGTGCCGGACAGGGAGTTTTGTTCTTC
>NA|TRBD1|TRBJ2-2|TRBV4-1
CASSQGSDRGTGELFF
TGCGCCAGCAGCCAAGGTTCGGACAGGGGAACCGGGGAGCTGTTTTTT
>NA|NA|TRBJ2-3|TRBV6-5
CASGAVAQYF
TGTGCCAGCGGGGCTGTTGCGCAGTATTTT
>NA|TRBD2|TRBJ2-5|TRBV11-2
CASSPLGAGEETQYF
TGTGCCAGCAGCCCGCTGGGAGCGGGAGAGGAGACCCAGTACTTC
>NA|TRBD1|TRBJ2-5|TRBV6-6
CASNQGEETQYF
TGTGCCAGCAATCAGGGGGAAGAGACCCAGTACTTC
>few|NA|TRBJ1-2|TRBV7-9
CASSLQGWDYGYTF
TGTGCCAGCAGCTTACAGGGATGGGACTATGGCTACACCTTC
>NA|NA|TRBJ2-7|TRBV30
CAWSTGAYEQYF
TGTGCCTGGAGTACGGGGGCCTACGAGCAGTACTTC
>NA|TRBD2|TRBJ2-1|TRBV11-2
CASSTLAGVMDNEQFF
TGTGCCAGCAGCACACTAGCGGGAGTTATGGACAATGAGCAGTTCTTC
>NA|NA|TRBJ1-5|TRBV30
CAWSVGVRSNQPQHF
TGTGCCTGGAGTGTTGGAGTACGTAGCAATCAGCCCCAGCATTTT
>NA|NA|TRBJ1-1|TRBV27
CASSAGLLNTEAFF
TGTGCCAGCAGTGCGGGACTTCTAAACACTGAAGCTTTCTTT
>NA|TRBD1|TRBJ2-6|TRBV4-1
CASSHGQGSGANVLTF
TGCGCCAGCAGCCACGGACAGGGCTCCGGGGCCAACGTCCTGACTTTC
>NA|TRBD1|TRBJ1-6|TRBV7-9
CASSRDRENSPLHF
TGTGCCAGCAGTCGGGACAGGGAAAATTCACCCCTCCACTTT
>NA|NA|TRBJ1-2|TRBV9
CASSLRDTTNYGYTF
TGTGCCAGCAGCCTCCGGGACACCACTAACTATGGCTACACCTTC
>NA|TRBD1|TRBJ2-2|TRBV30
CAWSSTRVYRQGMTGELFF
TGTGCCTGGAGTTCCACCCGGGTATATAGACAGGGTATGACCGGGGAGCTGTTTTTT
>NA|NA|TRBJ1-1|TRBV7-9
CSFNRASDTEAFF
TGTTCCTTTAACAGGGCTTCCGACACTGAAGCTTTCTTT
>NA|NA|TRBJ2-7|TRBV5-6
CASSPIGGEQYF
TGTGCCAGCAGCCCGATCGGGGGCGAGCAGTACTTC
>NA|TRBD2|TRBJ2-1|TRBV4-1
CASSQVHRGGIYNEQFF
TGCGCCAGCAGCCAAGTGCACCGGGGGGGCATTTACAATGAGCAGTTCTTC
>NA|NA|TRBJ1-1|TRBV2
CASSPRVVNTEAFF
TGTGCCAGCAGCCCCCGGGTGGTGAACACTGAAGCTTTCTTT
>NA|NA|TRBJ2-7|TRBV2
CASSVDEQYF
TGTGCCAGCAGTGTCGACGAGCAGTACTTC
>NA|TRBD2|TRBJ2-7|TRBV12-5
CASGLGTGLVFYEQYF
TGTGCTAGTGGTTTGGGTACGGGACTAGTGTTTTACGAGCAGTACTTC
>NA|NA|TRBJ1-2|TRBV4-1
CASSQVGGQLTRRGYTF
TGCGCCAGCAGCCAAGTTGGTGGACAGCTGACGAGGCGCGGCTACACCTTC
>NA|TRBD2|TRBJ2-7|TRBV27
CASSPEGLAGLYEQYF
TGTGCCAGCAGTCCCGAGGGACTAGCGGGACTCTACGAGCAGTACTTC
>NA|NA|TRBJ1-1|TRBV9
CASSTDSFNTEAFF
TGTGCCAGCAGCACGGACAGTTTCAACACTGAAGCTTTCTTT
>NA|TRBD1|TRBJ2-1|TRBV5-1
CASSFWGTGNNEQFF
TGCGCCAGCAGCTTTTGGGGGACAGGGAACAATGAGCAGTTCTTC
>NA|NA|TRBJ2-1|TRBV27
CASSLSSAGHNEQFF
TGTGCCAGCAGTTTATCTTCGGCGGGCCACAATGAGCAGTTCTTC
>NA|NA|TRBJ2-2|TRBV7-9
CASSSGHYGAGELFF
TGTGCCAGCAGCTCTGGACACTATGGGGCCGGGGAGCTGTTTTTT
>NA|TRBD1|TRBJ1-2|TRBV5-5
CASSLGGDRANYGYTF
TGTGCCAGCAGCTTGGGAGGCGACAGGGCTAACTATGGCTACACCTTC